The rows below give T cell receptor beta chains drawn from one sample of a study of shared clonotypes between healthy human individuals. Profiled with immunoSEQ multiplex PCR; TCRdb holds only in-frame clones, not every one. The sample has over a million clones, more than 60% seen once. Sequencing input: memory CD4+ T cells sorted from blood. The receptors originated from a man between 18 and 35 years old in good health. CDR3s include the opening cysteine and the closing phenylalanine or tryptophan. A D gene is named only where the DNA matches it firmly. Expanded clones are given a class, and other clones once, few, many or no size at all.

v_call	clone_size	j_call	d_call	cdr3_nt	cdr3_aa
TRBV29-1	-	TRBJ2-7	-	TGCAGCGCCTCGGCGGGGACGGGCTTCTACGAGCAGTACTTC	CSASAGTGFYEQYF
TRBV30	-	TRBJ1-2	-	TGTGCCTGGAGTGTAAGCTTTAAGTATGGCTACACCTTC	CAWSVSFKYGYTF
TRBV11-2	-	TRBJ1-4	-	TGTGCCAGCAGCACAAACAGGAATGAAAAACTGTTTTTT	CASSTNRNEKLFF
TRBV19	-	TRBJ1-2	-	TGTGCCAGTAGTATCGGGGGGACGGCCACCTTC	CASSIGGTATF
TRBV30	-	TRBJ2-3	TRBD2	TGTGCCTGGAGCGAGGGACTAGCGGGGGTCGGGACGCAGTATTTT	CAWSEGLAGVGTQYF
TRBV7-9	-	TRBJ1-6	-	TGTGCCAGCAGCCCCCTGACCCCGGGCTATAATTCACCCCTCCACTTT	CASSPLTPGYNSPLHF
TRBV4-2	-	TRBJ2-3	-	TGTGCCAGCAGCCCACTTGAGACAGATACGCAGTATTTT	CASSPLETDTQYF
TRBV27	-	TRBJ2-2	TRBD1	TGTGCCAGCAGTTTACGAGGGGGCGTAAGCACCGGGGAGCTGTTTTTT	CASSLRGGVSTGELFF
TRBV6-1	-	TRBJ2-3	-	TGTGCCAGCTCTGGTGGTGGGGGGGCATCAGATACGCAGTATTTT	CASSGGGGASDTQYF
TRBV28	-	TRBJ1-2	-	TGTGCCAGCAACCGGGCAAGTGGTAACTATGGCTACACCTTC	CASNRASGNYGYTF
TRBV7-3	-	TRBJ2-3	-	TGTGCCAGCAGCCCAGGACCTATGACAGGAGTGTCAGATACGCAGTATTTT	CASSPGPMTGVSDTQYF
TRBV7-9	few	TRBJ1-5	TRBD1	TGTGCCAGCAGCTCCGGACAGGGAAGTCAGCCCCAGCATTTT	CASSSGQGSQPQHF
TRBV6-6	-	TRBJ2-7	-	TGTGCCAGCAGTTACGAGGGATCATACGAGCAGTACTTC	CASSYEGSYEQYF
TRBV9	once	TRBJ1-6	-	TGTGCCAGCAGCTTAGGGACATCGGATAATTCACCCCTCCACTTT	CASSLGTSDNSPLHF
TRBV7-8	few	TRBJ2-7	-	TGTGCCAGCAGCTCCCGGGACGAGCAGTACTTC	CASSSRDEQYF
TRBV7-9	-	TRBJ2-3	TRBD2	TGTGCCAGCAGCTTAAGCGGGAGGGGAGATACGCAGTATTTT	CASSLSGRGDTQYF
TRBV2	-	TRBJ1-1	-	TGTGCCAGCGGAGGATCCGGGAGAGAAGCTTTCTTT	CASGGSGREAFF
TRBV5-6	-	TRBJ2-2	-	TGTGCCAGCAGCTTCCCTGGGGAGCTGTTTTTT	CASSFPGELFF
TRBV7-9	-	TRBJ2-2	-	TGTGCCAGCGGACTCGGAGCAGCAAACACCGGGGAGCTGTTTTTT	CASGLGAANTGELFF
TRBV28	few	TRBJ2-7	-	TGTGCCAGCACCTTAAGGGATGGCGAGCAGTACTTC	CASTLRDGEQYF
TRBV30	-	TRBJ2-3	TRBD2	TGTGCCTGGAGTGTACCCCGGACTAGCGGGAAATTAGATACGCAGTATTTT	CAWSVPRTSGKLDTQYF
TRBV4-1	-	TRBJ2-3	-	TGCGCCAGCAGCCTCGGACCTCTAGCGGATACGCAGTATTTT	CASSLGPLADTQYF
TRBV6-5	-	TRBJ1-2	-	TGTGCCAGCAGTTATCGGGGGGATAAGGGCTATGGCTACACCTTC	CASSYRGDKGYGYTF
TRBV2	-	TRBJ2-1	-	TGTGCCAGCAGCCGGGACCCGACGGGGAATGAGCAGTTCTTC	CASSRDPTGNEQFF